The rows below give T cell receptor beta chains drawn from one sample of a study of T cells in Graves' hyperthyroidism and ophthalmopathy. TCRdb used MiXCR to reprocess the multiplex PCR reads, holding one entry per CDR3 protein. The sample carries roughly 720,000 distinct CDR3 sequences, roughly a sixth recorded once. The sequenced material came from blood. These receptors all come from a man aged 50 to 60 with Graves' hyperthyroidism. Each CDR3 is given with its conserved first and last residue. A D gene is named only where the DNA matches it firmly. Clone size, where shown, is once, few, many, or a class for clones that have expanded.

cdr3_nt,cdr3_aa,j_call,d_call,v_call,clone_size
TGTGCCAGCAAGGTCCTGGGGGACAATCAGCCCCAGCATTTT,CASKVLGDNQPQHF,TRBJ1-5,NA,TRBV2,many
TGTGCCAGCAGCTGGGAGGAAGGGGCCGGGGAGCTGTTTTTT,CASSWEEGAGELFF,TRBJ2-2,NA,TRBV7-9,NA
TGTGCCAGCTCCCGACTAGCGGGAGAAACAGATACGCAGTATTTT,CASSRLAGETDTQYF,TRBJ2-3,TRBD2,TRBV18,many
TGTGCCAGCAGCCAAGTTCCGGGACAGCAGTACTTC,CASSQVPGQQYF,TRBJ2-7,NA,TRBV14,NA
TGCGCCAGCAGCCAAGATCTTACCCAGGGCTCCTACGAGCAGTACTTC,CASSQDLTQGSYEQYF,TRBJ2-7,NA,TRBV4-3,NA
TGTGCCAGCGCCAAGATAGCGGGTAGCCTCACAGATACGCAGTATTTT,CASAKIAGSLTDTQYF,TRBJ2-3,TRBD2,TRBV12-3/TRBV12-4,NA
TGCAGTGCTAGAGATGAGGGGACTATATACAATGAGCAGTTCTTC,CSARDEGTIYNEQFF,TRBJ2-1,TRBD2,TRBV20-1,few
TGTGCCAGCAGTTTAGGCGGGAACCGGGTCCGCGGTCAGTACTTC,CASSLGGNRVRGQYF,TRBJ2-5,NA,TRBV28,many
TGTGCCACCAGTGATTTTCGTAGCCAGATAGATACGCAGTATTTT,CATSDFRSQIDTQYF,TRBJ2-3,NA,TRBV24-1,many
TGTGCCAGCAGTGAAGCGGGGCTTGGGAACCAGCCCCAGCATTTT,CASSEAGLGNQPQHF,TRBJ1-5,NA,TRBV6-1,NA
TGTGCCAGCAGCCCGCGAGGGAGCGAGCAGTACTTC,CASSPRGSEQYF,TRBJ2-7,NA,TRBV7-9,NA
TGTGCCAGCATAGTGGGGACTAGCGGGAGGTGGGGCACGCGGGAGCAGTACTTC,CASIVGTSGRWGTREQYF,TRBJ2-7,TRBD2,TRBV9,NA
TGTGCCAGCAGGACGGGACAGGGCGGCAATGAGCAGTTCTTC,CASRTGQGGNEQFF,TRBJ2-1,TRBD1,TRBV6-1,NA
TGTGCCAGCACCAAAGAGGGCACCGGGGAGCTGTTTTTT,CASTKEGTGELFF,TRBJ2-2,NA,TRBV12-3/TRBV12-4,many
TGTGCCACCAGCAGAGTAGGGCCACCCCGCGGGCCGGCCAATGAGCAGTTCTTC,CATSRVGPPRGPANEQFF,TRBJ2-1,NA,TRBV15,many
TGCAGCGGGGCCCATGGAGCGGGAATCCAAGAGACCCAGTACTTC,CSGAHGAGIQETQYF,TRBJ2-5,TRBD2,TRBV29-1,many
TGTGCCAGCAGCGTATGGGGCCATGAGCAGTTCTTC,CASSVWGHEQFF,TRBJ2-1,NA,TRBV9,many
TGTGCCAGCAGGGACAGTTTTAGCAATCAGCCCCAGCATTTT,CASRDSFSNQPQHF,TRBJ1-5,NA,TRBV2,NA